The 4 T cell receptor beta chains below were found in one sample sequenced in a study of blood T cell repertoires in COVID-19. Using immunoSEQ multiplex PCR, the repertoire was profiled, and TCRdb retains in-frame clones only, with some absent. This table has roughly 100,000 clones, more than 80% appearing once. Specimen: peripheral blood. These receptors came from a human donor in a cohort sampled during active COVID-19.

CDR3 sequence (DNA): TGTGCCAGCAGTGAGGGGACTGCCACCGAGCAGTACTTC. Translation: CASSEGTATEQYF. J is TRBJ2-7 and V is TRBV2; D might be TRBD2 (6 bases). V was shortened by 3 bases and J by 6 bases, with 12 bases between the two germline ends. Germline CDR1 and CDR2: SNHLY and FYNNEI. There are 13 residues in the CDR3. Filled out from reference TRBV2 and TRBJ2-7, the complete variable domain reads EPEVTQTPSHQVTQMGQEVILRCVPISNHLYFYWYRQILGQKVEFLVSFYNNEISEKSEIFDDQFSVERPDGSNFTLKIRSTKLEDSAMYFCASSEGTATEQYFGPGTRLTVT.

This clone was observed a few times. The rearrangement links TRBV2 to TRBJ2-7; TRBD2 matches at 7 bases. The germline V gene encodes CDR1 SNHLY and CDR2 FYNNEI. This CDR3 is built from 13 residues. With V trimmed by 1 base and J by 4 bases, 1 base remained unmatched. The CDR3 bases are TGTGCCAGCAGTGAAGGGGAGGGGTACGAGCAGTACTTC. Encoded protein: CASSEGEGYEQYF.

The V and J genes are TRBV15 and TRBJ2-5, with TRBD2 as a possible D gene (5 bases). The CDR3 sequence is 14 residues long. Germline V gives CDR1 LNHNV, CDR2 YYDKDF (reference sequence). Deletions cut 0 bases from V and 5 bases from J, with 10 bases between. The CDR3 region is CATSRDGRGETQYF. In nucleotides, the CDR3 is TGTGCCACCAGCAGAGACGGCCGAGGGGAGACCCAGTACTTC.

This clone was detected once. The V gene is TRBV5-1, the J gene TRBJ1-2; TRBD1 matches at 8 bases. With 0 bases clipped from V and 8 bases from J, the junction kept 12 bases outside the gene matches. Germline V gives CDR1 SGHRS, CDR2 YFSETQ. This CDR3 comprises 16 residues. This chain's CDR3 is CASSLGGGTGVYGYTF. The CDR3 bases are TGCGCCAGCAGCTTGGGAGGGGGGACAGGTGTTTACGGCTACACCTTC.